The 22 T cell receptor beta chains listed next were all sequenced from one sample in a study of siplizumab effects on memory and regulatory T cells. Profiling relied on immunoSEQ multiplex PCR, and the TCRdb table lists in-frame clones only, not all of them. The sample includes about 100,000 clones, 93% of them seen just once. Sequencing was carried out using Tregs sorted from blood. Receptors were obtained from a human donor in good health.

The genes are TRBV19 and TRBJ2-2; D not resolved. Trimming stripped 5 bases from V and 4 bases from J, with 8 bases between. Germline V gene data show CDR1 as LNHDA and CDR2 as SQIVND (reference sequence). CDR3 length: 13 residues. CDR3: CASSRLATGELFF. In DNA form, the CDR3 reads TGTGCCAGTAGTCGGCTGGCCACCGGGGAGCTGTTTTTT.

The rearrangement uses TRBV20-1 and TRBJ1-2; D ambiguous. The CDR3 totals 11 residues. Trimming shortened V by 0 bases and J by 4 bases, and 3 bases separated the two germline ends. Germline V gene lookup returns CDR1 DFQATT and CDR2 SNEGSKA (reference sequence). This CDR3 reads CSAREGYGYTF. The CDR3 DNA reads TGCAGTGCTAGAGAGGGCTATGGCTACACCTTC.

Only one count was recorded for this clone. The chain links TRBV9 to TRBJ2-3; D perhaps matches TRBD2 (5 bases). CDR1 SGDLS and CDR2 YYNGEE come from the germline V gene. V lost 3 bases and J 6 bases, leaving 11 bases between the germline ends. The CDR3 is made up of 13 amino acids. CDR3 DNA sequence: TGTGCCAGCAGCGGAGGGCCTTGGGATACGCAGTATTTT. Protein: CASSGGPWDTQYF.

V is TRBV4-1 and J is TRBJ1-1; 8 bases map to TRBD1. Germline V gene sequence: CDR1 MGHRA, CDR2 YSYEKL. The V gene end was trimmed by 1 base and the J gene end by 8 bases; junction bases not matched to a gene: 6. The CDR3 totals 14 residues. This CDR3 reads CASSQGSGGREAFF. CDR3 coding DNA: TGCGCCAGCAGCCAAGGTTCAGGGGGCCGGGAAGCTTTCTTT.

This chain connects TRBV28 to TRBJ2-5; D possibly corresponds to TRBD1 (5 bases). From germline, CDR1 is MDHEN and CDR2 SYDVKM. This CDR3 contains 13 residues. Trimming removed 3 bases from V and 2 bases from J, with 7 bases in between. CDR3 sequence reads: CASSLGRQETQYF. CDR3 DNA sequence: TGTGCCAGCAGTTTGGGGCGGCAAGAGACCCAGTACTTC.

This chain joins TRBV10-3 and TRBJ2-7, with 11 bases matching TRBD2. The CDR3 is made up of 16 amino acids. Germline CDR1 ENHRY, CDR2 SYGVKD. V shed 3 bases, J shed 0 bases, and the junction held 4 bases outside the gene matches. Here the CDR3 reads CAISDRLAGSSYEQYF. The CDR3 DNA reads as TGTGCCATCAGTGACCGACTAGCGGGGAGCTCCTACGAGCAGTACTTC.

The chain couples TRBV18 to TRBJ2-7, with 8 nucleotides matching TRBD2. Germline V gene lookup returns CDR1 KGHSH and CDR2 LQKENI. This CDR3 is 16 amino acids long. V trimming: 3 bases; J trimming: 5 bases; junction bases outside the gene matches: 12. CDR3: CASSPKRSSGSNEQYF. The CDR3 DNA reads TGTGCCAGCTCACCGAAAAGAAGCAGCGGGAGCAACGAGCAGTACTTC.

The chain recombines TRBV6-5 with TRBJ1-3; D uncertain. CDR1 is MNHEY and CDR2 is SVGAGI in the germline V gene. The ends were cut back, 0 bases at V and 0 bases at J, with 9 bases in the middle. This CDR3 is 16 amino acids long. CDR3 coding DNA: TGTGCCAGCAGTTACTCGAGCAGGAGCTCTGGAAACACCATATATTTT. Translated: CASSYSSRSSGNTIYF.

The sample holds a few counts of this clone. The CDR3 is CASSSVNTEAFF. Written as DNA, the CDR3 is TGTGCCAGCAGTTCAGTGAACACTGAAGCTTTCTTT. The rearrangement links TRBV2 to TRBJ1-1; D unresolved. V was pared by 5 bases and J by 0 bases, with 4 bases between. Germline assignment: CDR1 SNHLY and CDR2 FYNNEI. The CDR3 runs 12 residues.

V and J are TRBV21-1 and TRBJ1-2. TRBV21-1 is a pseudogene. The length of the CDR3 is 13 residues. CDR3 in DNA: TGTGCCAGCAGCAAGGCGGGCGGGTATGGCTACACCTTC. It codes for CASSKAGGYGYTF.

Written as DNA, the CDR3 is TGTGCCAGCACGGAAGTGACAGGGAACTATGGCTACACCTTC. It is translated as CASTEVTGNYGYTF. The gene calls are TRBV7-2 and TRBJ1-2; 7 nucleotides agree with TRBD1. This CDR3 region has 14 residues. V gave up 7 bases and J gave up 2 bases; unmatched junction bases: 7. CDR1 and CDR2 from the germline V gene are SGHTA and FQGNSA.

CDR3 residues: CAISGRPVGETQYF. The CDR3 DNA is TGTGCCATCAGCGGACGGCCCGTAGGGGAGACCCAGTACTTC. V usage is TRBV10-3 and J usage is TRBJ2-5, with D hard to call. The CDR3 sequence is 14 residues long. Germline V gene data show CDR1 as ENHRY and CDR2 as SYGVKD. Trimming took off 6 bases at V and 5 bases at J, with 16 bases between the two ends.

This chain joins TRBV5-1 and TRBJ2-5; D possibly uses TRBD1 or TRBD2 (5 bases each). The V gene's germline CDR1 is SGHRS and CDR2 YFSETQ. V shed 5 bases and J shed 5 bases, with 16 bases lying between them. This CDR3 has 14 residues. The CDR3 nucleotides read TGCGCCAGCAGGCCCACGGGCAGGGAGGAGACCCAGTACTTC. Its translation is CASRPTGREETQYF.

V is TRBV10-3 and J is TRBJ1-2; no definite D call. The CDR3 covers 13 residues. V lost 6 bases, J lost 5 bases, and 13 bases lay in between. Per the germline V gene, CDR1 is ENHRY and CDR2 is SYGVKD. The CDR3 here is CAISSSTAYGYTF. DNA for the CDR3: TGTGCCATCAGCTCCTCGACCGCTTATGGCTACACCTTC.

The chain employs TRBV30 and TRBJ1-3, with D maybe TRBD1 (5 bases). Germline loops: CDR1 GTSNPN, CDR2 SVGIG (reference sequence). CDR3 length: 12 amino acids. Trimming took off 5 bases at V and 4 bases at J, with 9 bases between the two ends. Here the CDR3 DNA reads TGTGCCTGGGGGACGGTCGGAAACACCATATATTTT. Translated, it gives CAWGTVGNTIYF. Based on the CDR3 plus reference TRBV30 and TRBJ1-3, the full variable domain is SQTIHQWPATLVQPVGSPLSLECTVEGTSNPNLYWYRQAAGRGLQLLFYSVGIGQISSEVPQNLSASRPQDRQFILSSKKLLLSDSGFYLCAWGTVGNTIYFGEGSWLTVV.

The V gene is TRBV7-8, the J gene TRBJ2-7; D may be TRBD2 (6 bases). Trimming removed 5 bases at V and 3 bases at J, with 17 bases between. Germline loops: CDR1 SGHVS, CDR2 FQNEAQ. CDR3 length equals 15 residues. For the CDR3, the DNA is TGTGCCAGCAGCCTCTGGGGGGTTGGCATCTACGAGCAGTACTTC. Amino acid sequence: CASSLWGVGIYEQYF.

The chain employs TRBV5-5 and TRBJ1-2; D not certain. This CDR3 has 12 amino acids. In germline, CDR1 is SGHKS, CDR2 YYEKEE (reference sequence). V lost 4 bases and J 14 bases, leaving 18 bases between the germline ends. CDR3 nucleotides: TGTGCCAGCAGCCCCCGGGGTGTTTCCCATACCTTC. Its translation is CASSPRGVSHTF.

CDR3 region: CASSQQGLGYTF. CDR3 sequence (DNA): TGCGCCAGCAGCCAACAGGGTCTGGGCTACACCTTC. The chain combines TRBV5-1 with TRBJ1-2; TRBD1 is a possible D gene (6 bases). Germline V gene data show CDR1 as SGHRS and CDR2 as YFSETQ. This CDR3 comprises 12 residues. V lost 4 bases to trimming and J lost 8 bases, with 12 bases between them.

This sequence joins TRBV5-1 and TRBJ2-7; TRBD1 is a possible D gene (6 bases). The CDR3 covers 14 residues. V lost 2 bases and J 3 bases, leaving 12 bases between the germline ends. Germline CDR1 SGHRS, CDR2 YFSETQ. Here the CDR3 DNA reads TGCGCCAGCAGCTTTACAGGGTTGGACTACGAGCAGTACTTC. This codes for CASSFTGLDYEQYF.

This chain connects TRBV5-1 to TRBJ1-2, with 7 bases aligning to TRBD1. Germline loops: CDR1 SGHRS, CDR2 YFSETQ. V was clipped by 3 bases and J by 4 bases; unmatched bases: 9. The CDR3 totals 15 residues. CDR3 DNA sequence: TGCGCCAGCAGCTCGAAGGACAGGACGCCCTATGGCTACACCTTC. Translation gives CASSSKDRTPYGYTF. The full variable domain, its missing parts supplied by reference TRBV5-1 and TRBJ1-2, is KAGVTQTPRYLIKTRGQQVTLSCSPISGHRSVSWYQQTPGQGLQFLFEYFSETQRNKGNFPGRFSGRQFSNSRSEMNVSTLELGDSALYLCASSSKDRTPYGYTFGSGTRLTVV.

This chain connects TRBV7-9 to TRBJ1-2; 8 nucleotides align to TRBD1. Germline V gene data show CDR1 as SEHNR and CDR2 as FQNEAQ (reference sequence). With 5 bases clipped from V and 5 bases from J, the junction kept 4 bases outside the gene matches. CDR3 length: 13 amino acids. The CDR3 region is CASSQRQGYGYTF. CDR3 nucleotides: TGTGCCAGCAGCCAAAGACAGGGGTATGGCTACACCTTC.

The chain has TRBV14 and TRBJ1-4; 9 nucleotides align to TRBD1. Trimming took 1 base from V and 1 from J; bases not matched to a gene: 10. Germline V lookup: CDR1 SGHDN, CDR2 FVKESK. The CDR3 is made up of 19 amino acids. DNA for the CDR3: TGTGCCAGCAGCCAAGCGGTGGGACAGGGTCGGCGAACTAATGAAAAACTGTTTTTT. It encodes CASSQAVGQGRRTNEKLFF. The variable domain in full, with the rest retrieved from reference TRBV14 and TRBJ1-4, is EAGVTQFPSHSVIEKGQTVTLRCDPISGHDNLYWYRRVMGKEIKFLLHFVKESKQDESGMPNNRFLAERTGGTYSTLKVQPAELEDSGVYFCASSQAVGQGRRTNEKLFFGSGTQLSVL.